This T cell receptor beta chain is from a study of T cells in Graves' hyperthyroidism and ophthalmopathy (dated by TCRdb to 2018 to 2020). At the level of the whole study: Peripheral blood was collected at initial diagnosis, before any treatment. TCR Vbeta CDR3 sequencing of around 130 peripheral blood samples (43 ophthalmopathy, approximately 80 hyperthyroidism and around 17 progressor patients) is reported in the paper. The approximately 98 discovery patients were randomly divided into training and test sets at a 7:3 ratio. After sampling, hyperthyroidism patients received methimazole starting at 30 mg daily, and ophthalmopathy patients received high-dose intravenous methylprednisolone. In addition, the study compared T-cell repertoires in thyroid tissue and in blood from roughly six Graves' hyperthyroidism patients. To identify TCR V-J signatures that set the groups apart, the researchers used a discovery cohort of 100 patients, made up of some 41 with Graves' ophthalmopathy and some 60 with stable Graves' hyperthyroidism. Prospective prediction of ophthalmopathy was tested in an independent validation cohort consisting of fewer than 20 hyperthyroidism patients and over 15 patients who later progressed to ophthalmopathy. The study at large found these results: Blood samples also contained most of the expanded thyroid clonotypes (frequency above 0.001), which suggests that blood repertoires may reflect thyroid immune responses. A 13 V-J signature model separated ophthalmopathy from stable hyperthyroidism, with 87.88% sensitivity and about 81% specificity in cross-validation and 80%/75% in testing. During validation, the model predicted progression to ophthalmopathy a median of approximately 6.5 months ahead of onset, with 60% to 71% sensitivity and almost 75% specificity. Sample size was not statistically predetermined, and investigators were not blinded to group allocation.

Ophthalmopathy patients had moderately to severely active disease, with a Clinical Activity Score of 3 or more, a NOSPECS grade of 4 or more, and a disease duration of less than 3 months. Any patient with an uncontrolled infection, another autoimmune disease, pregnancy or lactation was excluded. Diagnoses were based on clinical symptoms, serum thyroxine and TRAb, thyroid ultrasound and orbital computed tomography. Ficoll-Paque density gradient centrifugation was used to isolate PBMCs from 8 to 10 ml of fresh peripheral blood. Total RNA was extracted with Trizol reagent, and quality was checked on an Agilent 2100 Bioanalyzer. This clonotype was seen many times. This receptor's antigen is unknown. No clone much larger than this one lies a single base away; base qualities are absent. Reading from cysteine to phenylalanine, the CDR3 counts 16 amino acids. Only the CDR3 DNA stays, 48 bases, in frame from base 1. Trimming accounts for 5 bases at V and 6 bases at J, while the number of junction bases matched to no gene is 12. Via the germline V gene, CDR1 is SGHAT and CDR2 FQNNGV.

Amplification of TCR beta CDR3 regions was carried out from RNA transcripts. The TCR CDR3 was subjected to a first round of RT-PCR using the HTBI primer set and the Qiagen OneStep RT-PCR kit. The libraries were constructed in a second round of multiplex PCR and then size-selected and purified. Paired-end sequencing of the libraries was performed with 100 bp reads on an Illumina HiSeq2000. As for how the authors treated the data: SOAPnuke was used to process the raw data, with reads discarded if the reads contained adapters or uncalled bases, had a mean Phred below 15, or lacked an exact constant-primer or identifier match. High-quality paired reads were merged using COPE v1.2.5, and each unique nucleotide sequence was defined as a clonotype. MiTCR v1.1 was used to align clonotypes to the IMGT TRBV, TRBD and TRBJ reference segments. The analysis included only V-J combinations with a frequency above 0.0001, which together covered roughly 99% of the repertoires. The TCS score was defined as the ratio of F50 (clonal expansion) to E x V (chaos), calculated using BLOSUM62-based TCRdist between CDR3 peptides within each V-J. Welch's t-statistics and random forest reduced roughly 500 V-J features to around 14, which were used in a naive Bayes classifier (R e1071). TCRdb passed the public sequencing reads through fastp at Q25 and MiXCR, retaining productive beta sequences. Merged by CDR3 protein, the rows form single entries marked with the most common genes and DNA. TCRdb's processing, not the authors' own work, is the source of the V and J calls. For this sample there are 700,000 or so distinct CDR3 sequences; more than 12% appear just once. Under 15% of the sample is in the top ten clones.

The sequence derives from a woman between 50 and 59 years old with Graves' ophthalmopathy. The source material was blood. Recombination linked TRBV11-2 to TRBJ1-2; TRBD1 lines up with 10 middle nucleotides. CDR3 region: CASSGQGELEGNGYTF. The DNA is TGTGCCAGCAGCGGACAGGGGGAACTAGAAGGGAATGGCTACACCTTC.